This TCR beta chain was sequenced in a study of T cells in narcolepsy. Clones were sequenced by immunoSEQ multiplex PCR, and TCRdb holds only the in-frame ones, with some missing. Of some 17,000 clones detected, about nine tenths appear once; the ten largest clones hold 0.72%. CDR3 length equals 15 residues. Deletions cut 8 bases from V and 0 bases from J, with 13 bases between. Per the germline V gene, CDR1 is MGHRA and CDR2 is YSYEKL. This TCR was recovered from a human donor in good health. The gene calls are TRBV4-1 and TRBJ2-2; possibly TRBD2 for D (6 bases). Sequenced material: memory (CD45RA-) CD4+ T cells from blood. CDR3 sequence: CASSRGGSNTGELFF. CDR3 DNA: TGCGCCAGCTCTCGCGGAGGGTCGAACACCGGGGAGCTGTTTTTT.